This T cell receptor (beta chain) comes out of a study of technical replicates of blood from a few donors. Germline-derived CDR1 and CDR2 are SGHTA and FQGNSA. Trimming took 2 bases from V and 5 from J; bases not matched to a gene: 18. This CDR3 is built from 18 residues. The data were produced by immunoSEQ multiplex PCR, yet TCRdb's version contains in-frame clones alone and is incomplete. Altogether 80,000 or so clones are present, roughly 98% being singletons, with the ten largest covering approximately 0.15%. Material for sequencing was T cells isolated from PBMCs. The receptor comes from a human donor in good health. The chain carries TRBV7-2 and TRBJ2-7; TRBD2 aligns across 7 bases. The CDR3 coding sequence is TGTGCCAGCAGCTTATTCCCCCCGGGGTACGGGACTATTCACGAGCAGTACTTC. It is translated as CASSLFPPGYGTIHEQYF.